Below are 17 T cell receptor beta chains sequenced from a single sample in a study of beta chain features in type 1 diabetes. The whole isolated RNA underwent reverse transcription, so sequencing captured expressed TCRB transcripts. Generated by immunoSEQ multiplex PCR, the TCRdb table keeps only in-frame clones and is missing some. The sample lists 130,000 to 150,000 clones; 40% to 60% were seen once. Sequenced: Tregs from blood. Source of these receptors: a man between 18 and 29 years old in good health.

The chain uses TRBV11-2 and TRBJ2-7; 7 positions match TRBD2. Germline values: CDR1 SGHAT, CDR2 FQNNGV. V was clipped by 5 bases and J by 7 bases; unmatched bases: 8. CDR3 length equals 13 residues. The CDR3 region has the DNA TGTGCCAGCAGCCAAAGCGGGATAGGTGAGCAGTACTTC. This sequence encodes CASSQSGIGEQYF.

This rearrangement joins TRBV28 to TRBJ2-7; 9 positions agree with TRBD1. Germline V gene data show CDR1 as MDHEN and CDR2 as SYDVKM. This CDR3 is built from 15 residues. V trimming: 5 bases; J trimming: 6 bases; junction bases outside the gene matches: 11. The CDR3 DNA is TGTGCCAGCAGTCTATCGGGACAGGGTTTCGGCGAGCAGTACTTC. Encoded protein: CASSLSGQGFGEQYF.

The chain couples TRBV28 to TRBJ2-7; 8 nucleotides match TRBD1. The germline V gene has CDR1 MDHEN and CDR2 SYDVKM. The CDR3 has 12 residues. V lost 8 bases to trimming and J lost 5 bases; unmatched junction nucleotides: 5. This CDR3 reads CASFGQGHEQYF. CDR3 DNA sequence: TGTGCCAGCTTTGGACAGGGCCACGAGCAGTACTTC. The entire variable domain, with the rest obtained from reference TRBV28 and TRBJ2-7, is as follows: DVKVTQSSRYLVKRTGEKVFLECVQDMDHENMFWYRQDPGLGLRLIYFSYDVKMKEKGDIPEGYSVSREKKERFSLILESASTNQTSMYLCASFGQGHEQYFGPGTRLTVT.

The chain has TRBV27 and TRBJ2-7; D possibly corresponds to TRBD2 (6 bases). The CDR3 extends over 17 amino acids. CDR1 MNHEY and CDR2 SMNVEV come from the germline V gene (reference sequence). V was trimmed by 1 base and J by 4 bases, leaving 20 bases between them. CDR3 protein: CASSLYGAGPDKYEQYF. The CDR3 region has the DNA TGTGCCAGCAGTTTATACGGTGCGGGACCGGACAAATACGAGCAGTACTTC.

The chain employs TRBV4-3 and TRBJ2-7; TRBD1 might be the D (6 bases). The CDR3 sequence is 14 residues long. The germline V and J ends were trimmed by 6 bases and 5 bases, with 17 bases remaining between them. Germline V lookup: CDR1 LGHNA, CDR2 YSLEER. The chain's CDR3 is CASSQGSGFDEQYF. CDR3 bases: TGCGCCAGCAGTCAGGGGTCCGGGTTCGACGAGCAGTACTTC.

This clone was seen more than once but under ten times. The rearrangement uses TRBV5-1 and TRBJ2-7, with TRBD2 matching 10 bases. Losses at the gene ends were 2 bases for V and 2 bases for J; bases not matched to a gene: 10. Germline V gives CDR1 SGHRS, CDR2 YFSETQ. The CDR3 is 17 amino acids. The CDR3 sequence: CASSLSGGVLKPYEQYF. The CDR3 coding sequence is TGCGCCAGCAGCTTAAGCGGGGGGGTCTTGAAGCCCTACGAGCAGTACTTC.

This sequence joins TRBV28 and TRBJ2-1; 9 positions agree with TRBD2. The ends lost 2 bases at V and 7 bases at J; junction bases unmatched: 9. The CDR3 runs 16 residues. The germline V gene has CDR1 MDHEN and CDR2 SYDVKM. The CDR3 DNA sequence: TGTGCCAGCAGTTTAGTCTTTAGCGGGGGAGGGAATGAGCAGTTCTTC. The encoded protein is CASSLVFSGGGNEQFF.

This clone was observed a handful of times. The chain has TRBV6-5 and TRBJ2-1; D may be TRBD2 (6 bases). The V end was cut by 4 bases, the J end by 10 bases, with 11 bases between. The germline V gene has CDR1 MNHEY and CDR2 SVGAGI. The CDR3 loop spans 12 amino acids. CDR3 sequence (DNA): TGTGCCAGCAGTTTGCGGGGCAACGAGCAGTTCTTC. It codes for CASSLRGNEQFF.

The chain couples TRBV7-2 to TRBJ1-2; perhaps TRBD1 as D (5 bases). Germline V gene sequence: CDR1 SGHTA, CDR2 FQGNSA. V shed 3 bases and J shed 4 bases, with 12 bases lying between them. The CDR3 consists of 14 residues. For the CDR3, the DNA is TGTGCCAGCAGCTTCTCGACCAGGGCCTATGGCTACACCTTC. Translation: CASSFSTRAYGYTF.

The V and J genes are TRBV5-1 and TRBJ1-2; D is perhaps TRBD1 (5 bases). This CDR3 comprises 16 residues. Trimming left V 4 bases short and J 0 bases short, with 16 bases between. Germline V CDR1 and CDR2: SGHRS, YFSETQ. The CDR3, as DNA: TGCGCCAGCAGCCGTTCCTTCGGACACACTAACTATGGCTACACCTTC. Amino acid sequence: CASSRSFGHTNYGYTF.

The genes are TRBV7-3 and TRBJ1-1; no clear D. There are 12 residues in the CDR3. Germline CDR1 SGHTA, CDR2 FQGTGA. Trimming shortened V by 8 bases and J by 10 bases, and 17 bases separated the two germline ends. The CDR3 nucleotides read TGTGCCAGCGGAGACCCCGGAGCTGCAGCTTTCTTT. Its translation is CASGDPGAAAFF.

In this sample, this clone turned up a few times. V and J are TRBV29-1 and TRBJ2-7, with 11 bases matching TRBD2. CDR3 size: 15 residues. The V gene's germline CDR1 is SQVTM and CDR2 ANQGSEA. V shed 6 bases and J 3 bases; nucleotides not matched to a gene: 10. The CDR3 is CSVRGTSGGYYEQYF. CDR3 nucleotide sequence: TGCAGCGTCCGAGGAACTAGCGGGGGCTACTACGAGCAGTACTTC.

The chain employs TRBV18 and TRBJ2-5; D possibly corresponds to TRBD2 (5 bases). Germline CDR1 reads KGHSH; CDR2 reads LQKENI. The CDR3 has 14 amino acids. The V and J ends lost 3 bases and 5 bases respectively, with 13 bases between them. The chain's CDR3 is CASSPLARVETQYF. CDR3 bases: TGTGCCAGCTCACCCCTTGCGAGGGTGGAGACCCAGTACTTC.

This clone occurred a few times. The J gene is TRBJ1-2, the V gene TRBV7-9, with D perhaps matching TRBD1 (5 bases). Germline CDR1 SEHNR, CDR2 FQNEAQ (reference sequence). Between the trimmed V and J ends, which lost 2 bases and 6 bases, there was a span of 10 bases. This CDR3 region has 13 residues. DNA of the CDR3: TGTGCCAGCAGCTTAACCCCAGGGAATGGCTACACCTTC. Its translation is CASSLTPGNGYTF.

The chain uses TRBV28 and TRBJ1-1; D not certain. CDR1 and CDR2 (germline): MDHEN, SYDVKM. V shed 1 base and J shed 0 bases, with 6 bases lying between them. The CDR3 is 14 amino acids. CDR3 DNA sequence: TGTGCCAGCAGTTTATCGGGGATGAACACTGAAGCTTTCTTT. This codes for CASSLSGMNTEAFF.

V and J are TRBV5-5 and TRBJ1-2; possibly TRBD1 for D (5 bases). Trimming shortened V by 4 bases and J by 2 bases, and 18 bases separated the two germline ends. The CDR3 sequence is 16 residues long. CDR1 is SGHKS, CDR2 YYEKEE, per germline (reference sequence). Here the CDR3 DNA reads TGTGCCAGCAGCCCTCGCGCGACAGTCCAGAACTATGGCTACACCTTC. This translates into CASSPRATVQNYGYTF.

V gene TRBV4-3 combines with J gene TRBJ2-4, with D tentatively TRBD2 (6 bases). V lost 1 base and J 0 bases, leaving 22 bases between the germline ends. Per the germline V gene, CDR1 is LGHNA and CDR2 is YSLEER. The CDR3 contains 20 residues. The CDR3 DNA follows: TGCGCCAGCAGCCAAGTCTCCCCAGGACTACACTCTACAGCCAAAAACATTCAGTACTTC. Translation gives CASSQVSPGLHSTAKNIQYF.